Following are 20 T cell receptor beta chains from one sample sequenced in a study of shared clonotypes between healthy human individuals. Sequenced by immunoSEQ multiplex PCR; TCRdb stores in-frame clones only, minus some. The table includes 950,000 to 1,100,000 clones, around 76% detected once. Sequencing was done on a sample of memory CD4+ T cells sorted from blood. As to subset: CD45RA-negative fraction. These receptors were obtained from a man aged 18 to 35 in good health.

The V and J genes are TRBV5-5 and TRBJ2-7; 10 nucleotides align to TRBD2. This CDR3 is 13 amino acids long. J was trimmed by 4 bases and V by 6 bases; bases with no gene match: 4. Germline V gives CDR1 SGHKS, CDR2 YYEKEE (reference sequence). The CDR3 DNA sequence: TGTGCCAGCATGCTAGCGGGAGCTTACGAGCAGTACTTC. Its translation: CASMLAGAYEQYF.

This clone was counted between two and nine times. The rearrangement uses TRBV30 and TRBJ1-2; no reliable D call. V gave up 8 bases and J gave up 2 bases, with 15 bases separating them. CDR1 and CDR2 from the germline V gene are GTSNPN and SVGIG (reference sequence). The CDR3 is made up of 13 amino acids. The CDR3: CASADGLNYGYTF. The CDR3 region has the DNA TGTGCCAGCGCTGACGGTCTCAACTATGGCTACACCTTC.

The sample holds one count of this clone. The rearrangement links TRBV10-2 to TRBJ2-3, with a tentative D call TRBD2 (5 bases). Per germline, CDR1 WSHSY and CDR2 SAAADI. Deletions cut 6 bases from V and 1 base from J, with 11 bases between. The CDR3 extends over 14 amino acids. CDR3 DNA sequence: TGCGCCAGCAGGGACTTGCACGGCACAGATACGCAGTATTTT. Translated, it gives CASRDLHGTDTQYF.

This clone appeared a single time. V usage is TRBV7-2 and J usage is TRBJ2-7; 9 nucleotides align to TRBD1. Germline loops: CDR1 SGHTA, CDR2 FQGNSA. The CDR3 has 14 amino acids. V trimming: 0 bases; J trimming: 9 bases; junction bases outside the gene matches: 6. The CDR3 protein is CASSLAGQGKGQYF. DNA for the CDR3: TGTGCCAGCAGCTTAGCTGGACAGGGGAAGGGGCAGTACTTC.

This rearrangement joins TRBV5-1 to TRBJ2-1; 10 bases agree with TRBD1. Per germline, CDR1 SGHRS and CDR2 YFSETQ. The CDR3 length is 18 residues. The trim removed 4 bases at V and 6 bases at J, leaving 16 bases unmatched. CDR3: CASSRPKGQGGSSNEQFF. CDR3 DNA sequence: TGCGCCAGCAGCCGCCCTAAAGGACAGGGGGGATCAAGCAATGAGCAGTTCTTC.

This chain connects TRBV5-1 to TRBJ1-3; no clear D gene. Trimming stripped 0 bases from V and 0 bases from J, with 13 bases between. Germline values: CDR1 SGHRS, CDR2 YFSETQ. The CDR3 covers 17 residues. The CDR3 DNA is TGCGCCAGCAGCTTGGGTCCTCCAGACCTCTCTGGAAACACCATATATTTT. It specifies CASSLGPPDLSGNTIYF.

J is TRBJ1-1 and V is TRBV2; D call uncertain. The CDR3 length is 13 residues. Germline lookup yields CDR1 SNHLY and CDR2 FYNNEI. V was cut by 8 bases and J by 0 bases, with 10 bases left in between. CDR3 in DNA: TGTGCCAGCCTAGTCCAAGTGAACACTGAAGCTTTCTTT. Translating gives CASLVQVNTEAFF.

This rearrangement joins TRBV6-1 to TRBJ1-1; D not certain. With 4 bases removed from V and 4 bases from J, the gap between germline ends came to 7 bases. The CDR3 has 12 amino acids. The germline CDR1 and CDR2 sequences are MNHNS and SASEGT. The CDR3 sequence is CASSVVGTEAFF. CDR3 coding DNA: TGTGCCAGCAGTGTTGTTGGCACTGAAGCTTTCTTT.

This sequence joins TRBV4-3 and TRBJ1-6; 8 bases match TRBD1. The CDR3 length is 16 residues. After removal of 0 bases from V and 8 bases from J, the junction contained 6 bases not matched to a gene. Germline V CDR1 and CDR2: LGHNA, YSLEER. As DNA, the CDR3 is TGCGCCAGCAGCCAAGATCGGCAGGGGGCTTATTCACCCCTCCACTTT. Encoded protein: CASSQDRQGAYSPLHF.

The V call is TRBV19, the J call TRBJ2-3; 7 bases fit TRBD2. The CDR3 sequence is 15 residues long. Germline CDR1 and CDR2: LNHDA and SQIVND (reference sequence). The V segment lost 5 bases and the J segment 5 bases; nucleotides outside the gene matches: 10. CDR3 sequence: CASSSTGLGEDTQYF. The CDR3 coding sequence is TGTGCCAGTAGTTCAACCGGACTAGGGGAAGATACGCAGTATTTT.

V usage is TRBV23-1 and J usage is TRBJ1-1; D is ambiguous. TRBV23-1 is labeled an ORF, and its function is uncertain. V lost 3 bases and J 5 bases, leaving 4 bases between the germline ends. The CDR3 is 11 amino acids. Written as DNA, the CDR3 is TGCGCCAGCAGTCACGGAACTGAAGCTTTCTTT. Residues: CASSHGTEAFF.

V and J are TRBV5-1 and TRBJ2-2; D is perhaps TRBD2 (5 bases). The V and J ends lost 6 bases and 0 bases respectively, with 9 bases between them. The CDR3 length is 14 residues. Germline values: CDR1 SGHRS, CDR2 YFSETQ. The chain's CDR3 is CASKPGTNTGELFF. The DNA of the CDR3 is TGCGCCAGCAAGCCGGGAACGAACACCGGGGAGCTGTTTTTT.

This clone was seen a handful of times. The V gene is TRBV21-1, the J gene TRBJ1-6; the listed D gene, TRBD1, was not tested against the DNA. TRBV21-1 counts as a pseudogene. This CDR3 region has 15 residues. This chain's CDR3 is CASSISDRGNSPLHF. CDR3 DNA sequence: TGTGCCAGCAGCATCAGTGACAGGGGTAATTCACCCCTCCACTTT.

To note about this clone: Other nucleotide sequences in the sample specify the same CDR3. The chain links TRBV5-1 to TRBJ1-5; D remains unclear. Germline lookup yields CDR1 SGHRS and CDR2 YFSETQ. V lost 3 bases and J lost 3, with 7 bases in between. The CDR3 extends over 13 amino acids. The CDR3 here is CASSSIPNQPQHF. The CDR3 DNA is TGCGCCAGCAGCTCCATCCCCAATCAGCCCCAGCATTTT.

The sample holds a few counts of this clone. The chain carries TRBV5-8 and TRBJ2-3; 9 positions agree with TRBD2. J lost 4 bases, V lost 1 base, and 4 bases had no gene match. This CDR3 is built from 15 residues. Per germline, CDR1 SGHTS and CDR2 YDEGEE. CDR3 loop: CASSLNGLASDTQYF. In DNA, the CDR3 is TGTGCCAGCAGCTTGAACGGACTAGCGTCAGATACGCAGTATTTT.

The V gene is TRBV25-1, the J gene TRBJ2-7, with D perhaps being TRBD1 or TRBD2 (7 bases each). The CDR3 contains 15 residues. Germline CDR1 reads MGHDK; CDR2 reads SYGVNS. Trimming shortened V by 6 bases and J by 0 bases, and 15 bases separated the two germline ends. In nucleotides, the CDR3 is TGTGCCAGCAGATCAGGGGGGGCGAGCTCCTACGAGCAGTACTTC. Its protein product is CASRSGGASSYEQYF.

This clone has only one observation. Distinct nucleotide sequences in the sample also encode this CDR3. The CDR3 DNA is TGTGCCAGCAGTGAAACAGGGTATGGCTACACCTTC. Amino acids: CASSETGYGYTF. This chain connects TRBV2 to TRBJ1-2; D is possibly TRBD1 (6 bases). The CDR3 covers 12 residues. Germline CDR1 reads SNHLY; CDR2 reads FYNNEI. The V end was cut by 2 bases, the J end by 5 bases, with 6 bases between. Together with reference TRBV2 and TRBJ1-2, the CDR3 gives the full variable domain: EPEVTQTPSHQVTQMGQEVILRCVPISNHLYFYWYRQILGQKVEFLVSFYNNEISEKSEIFDDQFSVERPDGSNFTLKIRSTKLEDSAMYFCASSETGYGYTFGSGTRLTVV.

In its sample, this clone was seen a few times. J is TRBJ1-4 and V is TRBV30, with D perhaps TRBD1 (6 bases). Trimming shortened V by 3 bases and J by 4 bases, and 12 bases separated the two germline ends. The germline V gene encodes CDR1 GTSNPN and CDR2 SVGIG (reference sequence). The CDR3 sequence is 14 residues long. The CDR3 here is CAWSWTALNEKLFF. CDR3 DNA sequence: TGTGCCTGGAGCTGGACAGCTCTTAATGAAAAACTGTTTTTT.

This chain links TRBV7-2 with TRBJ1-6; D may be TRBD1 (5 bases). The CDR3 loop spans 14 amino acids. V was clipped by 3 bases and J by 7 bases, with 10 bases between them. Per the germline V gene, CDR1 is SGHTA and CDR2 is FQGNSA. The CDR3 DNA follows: TGTGCCAGCAGCTTTCAGGGTGTGAATTCACCCCTCCACTTT. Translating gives CASSFQGVNSPLHF.

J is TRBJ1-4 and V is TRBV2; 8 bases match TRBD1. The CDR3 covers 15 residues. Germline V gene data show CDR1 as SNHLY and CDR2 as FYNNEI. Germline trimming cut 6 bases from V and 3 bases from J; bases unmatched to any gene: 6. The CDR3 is CASSALTGANEKLFF. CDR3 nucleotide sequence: TGTGCCAGCAGCGCACTGACAGGGGCTAATGAAAAACTGTTTTTT.